Listed below are T cell receptor beta chains from one sample, sequenced in a study of glioma-infiltrating T cells after dendritic cell vaccination. Assay: immunoSEQ multiplex PCR; the TCRdb copy retains only in-frame clones and omits some. Seen here are 90,000 to 100,000 clones, around three quarters observed once, and the top ten hold around 5.4%. The sample consisted of blood, taken before dendritic cell vaccination. Receptors were obtained from a human donor with glioblastoma. CDR3s include the opening cysteine and the closing phenylalanine or tryptophan. The D gene is left open where the match is weak. Clone sizes are given selectively: once, few, many, or a class where the clone is expanded.

j_call: TRBJ1-6; cdr3_length: 16; v_call: TRBV5-1; d_call: .; clone_size: .; cdr3_aa: CASSLAARGINSPLHF; cdr3_nt: TGCGCCAGCAGCTTGGCGGCCAGAGGGATTAATTCACCCCTCCACTTT
j_call: TRBJ2-7; cdr3_length: 16; v_call: TRBV5-4; d_call: TRBD2; clone_size: few; cdr3_aa: CASSLLAGGLSYEQYF; cdr3_nt: TGTGCCAGCAGCCTTCTAGCGGGAGGTTTATCCTACGAGCAGTACTTC
j_call: TRBJ1-2; cdr3_length: 18; v_call: TRBV6-1; d_call: .; clone_size: .; cdr3_aa: CASSELGPTGNMEYGYTF; cdr3_nt: TGTGCCAGCAGTGAACTCGGCCCCACAGGGAACATGGAATATGGCTACACCTTC
j_call: TRBJ1-1; cdr3_length: 14; v_call: TRBV5-1; d_call: TRBD1; clone_size: .; cdr3_aa: CASARTGGVTEAFF; cdr3_nt: TGCGCCAGCGCTCGTACAGGGGGCGTCACTGAAGCTTTCTTT
j_call: TRBJ1-4; cdr3_length: 15; v_call: TRBV27; d_call: .; clone_size: .; cdr3_aa: CASSLIGTEGEKLFF; cdr3_nt: TGTGCCAGCAGTTTAATCGGGACGGAGGGTGAAAAACTGTTTTTT
j_call: TRBJ2-2; cdr3_length: 16; v_call: TRBV5-6; d_call: .; clone_size: .; cdr3_aa: CASTIYWDWRTGELFF; cdr3_nt: TGTGCCAGCACCATATACTGGGATTGGAGGACCGGGGAGCTGTTTTTT
j_call: TRBJ2-7; cdr3_length: 16; v_call: TRBV6-5; d_call: TRBD2; clone_size: .; cdr3_aa: CASSYDQGLAGSEQYF; cdr3_nt: TGTGCCAGCAGTTACGACCAGGGACTAGCGGGGAGTGAGCAGTACTTC
j_call: TRBJ1-6; cdr3_length: 14; v_call: TRBV7-3; d_call: TRBD1; clone_size: .; cdr3_aa: CASSLRGQNSPLHF; cdr3_nt: TGTGCCAGCAGCTTAAGGGGACAGAATTCACCCCTCCACTTT
j_call: TRBJ1-2; cdr3_length: 13; v_call: TRBV5-1; d_call: .; clone_size: .; cdr3_aa: CASSLDGEYGYTF; cdr3_nt: TGCGCCAGCAGCTTGGACGGAGAATATGGCTACACCTTC
j_call: TRBJ2-3; cdr3_length: 13; v_call: TRBV2; d_call: TRBD2; clone_size: .; cdr3_aa: CARGLAGTDTQYF; cdr3_nt: TGTGCCAGGGGACTAGCGGGCACAGATACGCAGTATTTT
j_call: TRBJ2-3; cdr3_length: 17; v_call: TRBV5-8; d_call: TRBD2; clone_size: .; cdr3_aa: CASSLGGGTRGTDTQYF; cdr3_nt: TGTGCCAGCAGCTTGGGAGGTGGGACTAGGGGCACAGATACGCAGTATTTT
j_call: TRBJ2-7; cdr3_length: 16; v_call: TRBV5-1; d_call: TRBD2; clone_size: .; cdr3_aa: CASSVTVGLASTEQYF; cdr3_nt: TGCGCCAGCAGCGTGACTGTGGGACTAGCGAGTACCGAGCAGTACTTC
j_call: TRBJ2-5; cdr3_length: 13; v_call: TRBV19; d_call: .; clone_size: .; cdr3_aa: CASSWGAEETQYF; cdr3_nt: TGTGCCAGTAGCTGGGGAGCAGAAGAGACCCAGTACTTC
j_call: TRBJ2-6; cdr3_length: 17; v_call: TRBV5-4; d_call: TRBD1; clone_size: .; cdr3_aa: CASRVGQGMAGANVLTF; cdr3_nt: TGTGCCAGCAGGGTGGGACAGGGTATGGCTGGGGCCAACGTCCTGACTTTC
j_call: TRBJ1-1; cdr3_length: 14; v_call: TRBV10-3; d_call: .; clone_size: .; cdr3_aa: CAIRRREENTEAFF; cdr3_nt: TGTGCCATCAGGAGGCGAGAAGAGAACACTGAAGCTTTCTTT
j_call: TRBJ2-5; cdr3_length: 15; v_call: TRBV30; d_call: TRBD2; clone_size: .; cdr3_aa: CAWSVRASGIETQYF; cdr3_nt: TGTGCCTGGAGTGTTAGGGCTAGCGGGATCGAGACCCAGTACTTC
j_call: TRBJ1-5; cdr3_length: 17; v_call: TRBV7-9; d_call: TRBD1; clone_size: .; cdr3_aa: CASSLGQGATNNQPQHF; cdr3_nt: TGTGCCAGCAGCTTAGGGCAGGGGGCGACTAACAATCAGCCCCAGCATTTT
j_call: TRBJ2-7; cdr3_length: 18; v_call: TRBV18; d_call: TRBD2; clone_size: .; cdr3_aa: CASSPPWTSGGKSYEQYF; cdr3_nt: TGTGCCAGCTCACCACCCTGGACTAGCGGAGGGAAGTCCTACGAGCAGTACTTC
j_call: TRBJ1-6; cdr3_length: 14; v_call: TRBV9; d_call: TRBD1; clone_size: .; cdr3_aa: CASSETGKDSPLHF; cdr3_nt: TGTGCCAGCAGCGAGACAGGGAAAGATTCACCCCTCCACTTT
j_call: TRBJ2-7; cdr3_length: 12; v_call: TRBV2; d_call: .; clone_size: .; cdr3_aa: CASSDGAYEQYF; cdr3_nt: TGTGCCAGCAGCGACGGGGCCTACGAGCAGTACTTC
j_call: TRBJ1-2; cdr3_length: 15; v_call: TRBV5-1; d_call: .; clone_size: .; cdr3_aa: CASSSFGGGRAGYTF; cdr3_nt: TGCGCCAGCAGCTCCTTTGGGGGGGGTAGAGCTGGCTACACCTTC
j_call: TRBJ2-1; cdr3_length: 12; v_call: TRBV5-6; d_call: .; clone_size: .; cdr3_aa: CASSLMDGGQFF; cdr3_nt: TGTGCCAGCAGCTTGATGGACGGAGGGCAGTTCTTC
j_call: TRBJ1-5; cdr3_length: 13; v_call: TRBV19; d_call: .; clone_size: .; cdr3_aa: CASSIDRDQPQHF; cdr3_nt: TGTGCCAGTAGTATAGATCGGGATCAGCCCCAGCATTTT
j_call: TRBJ2-5; cdr3_length: 15; v_call: TRBV11-1; d_call: TRBD1; clone_size: .; cdr3_aa: CASSLWGTGEKTQYF; cdr3_nt: TGTGCCAGCAGCTTATGGGGGACAGGGGAAAAGACCCAGTACTTC
j_call: TRBJ1-1; cdr3_length: 13; v_call: TRBV19; d_call: .; clone_size: once; cdr3_aa: CASSRGGGGEAFF; cdr3_nt: TGTGCCAGTTCCCGAGGGGGGGGCGGCGAAGCTTTCTTT
j_call: TRBJ1-1; cdr3_length: 14; v_call: TRBV2; d_call: .; clone_size: .; cdr3_aa: CASLRQILNTEAFF; cdr3_nt: TGTGCCAGCCTGCGACAGATTTTGAACACTGAAGCTTTCTTT
j_call: TRBJ1-1; cdr3_length: 14; v_call: TRBV5-1; d_call: .; clone_size: once; cdr3_aa: CASSRTAMNTEAFF; cdr3_nt: TGCGCCAGCAGCAGGACAGCTATGAACACTGAAGCTTTCTTT
j_call: TRBJ1-1; cdr3_length: 11; v_call: TRBV20-1; d_call: .; clone_size: .; cdr3_aa: CSARGTAEAFF; cdr3_nt: TGCAGTGCTAGAGGCACAGCTGAAGCTTTCTTT
j_call: TRBJ2-7; cdr3_length: 17; v_call: TRBV11-2; d_call: TRBD2; clone_size: once; cdr3_aa: CASSLGGQLAGVYEQYF; cdr3_nt: TGTGCCAGCAGCTTAGGAGGGCAGCTAGCGGGAGTCTACGAGCAGTACTTC
j_call: TRBJ1-2; cdr3_length: 16; v_call: TRBV10-3; d_call: TRBD1; clone_size: .; cdr3_aa: CAISEGTGGKWYGYTF; cdr3_nt: TGTGCCATCAGTGAGGGGACAGGGGGGAAATGGTATGGCTACACCTTC
j_call: TRBJ2-7; cdr3_length: 13; v_call: TRBV7-2; d_call: .; clone_size: few; cdr3_aa: CASSLDSSYEQYF; cdr3_nt: TGTGCCAGCAGCTTAGACAGTTCCTACGAGCAGTACTTC
j_call: TRBJ2-5; cdr3_length: 16; v_call: TRBV1; d_call: .; clone_size: .; cdr3_aa: CTSSSRLAGGRETQYF; cdr3_nt: TGCACCAGCAGTTCGAGACTAGCGGGAGGTCGGGAGACCCAGTACTTC
j_call: TRBJ1-1; cdr3_length: 12; v_call: TRBV19; d_call: .; clone_size: .; cdr3_aa: CASSDRDTEAFF; cdr3_nt: TGTGCCAGTAGTGATCGGGACACTGAAGCTTTCTTT
j_call: TRBJ2-1; cdr3_length: 13; v_call: TRBV10-3; d_call: TRBD2; clone_size: .; cdr3_aa: CATSGLASREQFF; cdr3_nt: TGTGCCACCTCGGGACTAGCGAGCCGTGAGCAGTTCTTC
j_call: TRBJ1-5; cdr3_length: 15; v_call: TRBV6-1; d_call: .; clone_size: .; cdr3_aa: CASRRTAWNNQPQHF; cdr3_nt: TGTGCCAGCAGGCGGACAGCCTGGAACAATCAGCCCCAGCATTTT
j_call: TRBJ1-5; cdr3_length: 15; v_call: TRBV2; d_call: TRBD1; clone_size: .; cdr3_aa: CASRETGSSNQPQHF; cdr3_nt: TGTGCCAGCAGAGAGACAGGGTCGAGCAATCAGCCCCAGCATTTT